This TCR beta chain comes out of a study of CD8+ T cells in alopecia areata. Whole-study context: Grafted skin came from C3H/HeJ donors with spontaneous alopecia (roughly 6-12 months old) and was placed on roughly 7-11-week-old female C3H/HeJ mice. Notes on the study in general: Relative to normal scalp, lesional scalp, especially alopecia totalis/universalis, showed higher clonality.

Cell sorting was performed on pooled cutaneous lymph node cells with CD4, CD8alpha, NKG2D, NKG2ACE and other markers. TCR sequencing used cDNA made by reverse transcription of extracted RNA. Some clones are missing from TCRdb's copy, which holds only in-frame ones; the method was immunoSEQ multiplex PCR. The sample includes 3,500 to 4,000 clones, none of them occurring once. Remarks on this clone: Its antigen is undetermined. Any gene name here is a mouse gene name. The read terminates 4 residues before the CDR3 end, so the remaining end is supplied by the germline J gene.

Germline V CDR1 and CDR2: GKSSPN, SITVG. This CDR3 comprises 15 residues. V gave up 0 bases and J gave up 3 bases, with 13 bases separating them. The chain joins TRBV31 to TRBJ2-4, with a weak D call TRBD1 (9 bases). Sequenced sample: CD8+ T cells sorted from a lymph node. The sequence came from a C3H/HeJ mouse with alopecia areata. This mouse strain has H2-k as its MHC haplotype. CDR3 bases read: TGTGCCTGGAGTCTGACAGGGGGGGGCCAAAAC. Its protein product is CAWSLTGGGQN. The whole CDR3 protein is CAWSLTGGGQNTLYF. Drawing the rest from reference TRBV31 and TRBJ2-4, the complete variable domain is AQTIHQWPVAEIKAVGSPLSLGCTIKGKSSPNLYWYWQATGGTLQQLFYSITVGQVESVVQLNLSASRPKDDQFILSTEKLLLSHSGFYLCAWSLTGGGQNTLYFGAGTRLSVL.